The 18 T cell receptor beta chains in this list originate from one sample, sequenced in a study of beta chain features in type 1 diabetes. Every bit of the isolated RNA underwent reverse transcription, so sequencing read expressed TCRB transcripts. Clones were sequenced by immunoSEQ multiplex PCR, and TCRdb holds only the in-frame ones, with some missing. The table records approximately 38,000 clones, around half of them present only once. Material: central memory CD4+ T cells from blood. The receptors shown here come from a woman aged 18-35 years in good health.

This chain joins TRBV19 and TRBJ1-1; D ambiguous. Germline V CDR1 and CDR2: LNHDA, SQIVND (reference sequence). The germline V and J ends were trimmed by 6 bases and 1 base, with 12 bases remaining between them. The CDR3 contains 14 residues. In DNA form, the CDR3 reads TGTGCCAGTAGAAGGCGGACTTCGAACACTGAAGCTTTCTTT. It encodes CASRRRTSNTEAFF.

This clone was seen a handful of times. CDR3: CASSLYGQETQYF. In DNA, the CDR3 is TGTGCCAGCAGCTTATACGGGCAAGAGACCCAGTACTTC. The chain links TRBV7-3 to TRBJ2-5; D is undetermined. The CDR3 spans 13 residues. V was shortened by 2 bases and J by 2 bases, with 6 bases between the two germline ends. Looked up from germline, CDR1 is SGHTA and CDR2 is FQGTGA.

The chain links TRBV6-6 to TRBJ2-3, with 7 bases identical to TRBD1. Germline-derived CDR1 and CDR2 are MNHNY and SVGAGI (reference sequence). With 6 bases clipped from V and 2 bases from J, the junction kept 8 bases outside the gene matches. The CDR3 covers 15 residues. CDR3 residues: CASSGGTANTDTQYF. As DNA, the CDR3 is TGTGCCAGCAGCGGTGGGACAGCTAACACAGATACGCAGTATTTT.

This clone was counted a few times. The chain carries TRBV27 and TRBJ1-2, with 11 nucleotides matching TRBD1. CDR1 is MNHEY, CDR2 SMNVEV, per germline (reference sequence). J was trimmed by 8 bases and V by 6 bases; bases with no gene match: 8. The CDR3 has 14 amino acids. The DNA for the CDR3 is TGTGCCAGCAGGCTTCGGACAGGGGGCGAGGGCTACACCTTC. Protein: CASRLRTGGEGYTF.

This clone showed up just a few times. This chain connects TRBV5-1 to TRBJ2-1; possibly TRBD1 for D (5 bases). The CDR3 consists of 16 residues. The germline V gene has CDR1 SGHRS and CDR2 YFSETQ. Between the trimmed V and J ends, which lost 4 bases and 0 bases, there was a span of 14 bases. CDR3: CASSPGVDSSYNEQFF. CDR3 DNA sequence: TGCGCCAGCAGCCCCGGAGTAGACAGCTCCTACAATGAGCAGTTCTTC.

The chain recombines TRBV5-6 with TRBJ2-7, with 10 positions matching TRBD2. The germline CDR1 and CDR2 sequences are SGHDT and YYEEEE. The CDR3 totals 14 residues. V gave up 3 bases and J gave up 5 bases; unmatched junction bases: 5. In DNA form, the CDR3 reads TGTGCCAGCAGCTCAAGCGGGGGGGTAGACGAGCAGTACTTC. It encodes CASSSSGGVDEQYF.

The chain carries TRBV7-3 and TRBJ2-5; possible D gene TRBD2, 5 bases. Trimming pared 5 bases from V and 5 bases from J, leaving 12 bases between. Germline V gene sequence: CDR1 SGHTA, CDR2 FQGTGA. The CDR3 has 13 residues. In DNA form, the CDR3 reads TGTGCCAGCAGCCGGGGTCAGGCGGAGACCCAGTACTTC. Protein sequence: CASSRGQAETQYF.

The chain links TRBV7-2 to TRBJ1-1; D possibly corresponds to TRBD1 (5 bases). The V end was cut by 5 bases, the J end by 4 bases, with 20 bases between. The CDR3 has 16 residues. Germline CDR1 is SGHTA and CDR2 is FQGNSA. The CDR3 DNA reads TGTGCCAGCAGCCCTAGGGGTAGGAGTCTGACCACTGAAGCTTTCTTT. It specifies CASSPRGRSLTTEAFF.

This clone was recorded a few times. The chain combines TRBV5-1 with TRBJ2-1; maybe TRBD2 (6 bases). V shed 2 bases and J shed 7 bases, with 13 bases lying between them. Germline CDR1 is SGHRS and CDR2 is YFSETQ. This CDR3 spans 14 amino acids. DNA for the CDR3: TGCGCCAGCAGCTTTGGAGGGGCAACAAATGAGCAGTTCTTC. Its translation: CASSFGGATNEQFF.

V gene TRBV27 combines with J gene TRBJ2-2; 9 bases are a match to TRBD2. The CDR3 sequence is 16 residues long. Germline trimming cut 3 bases from V and 1 base from J; bases unmatched to any gene: 3. Germline lookup yields CDR1 MNHEY and CDR2 SMNVEV (reference sequence). The DNA for the CDR3 is TGTGCCAGCAGTTTTCAACTAGCGGGGAACACCGGGGAGCTGTTTTTT. It is translated as CASSFQLAGNTGELFF.

The gene calls are TRBV5-1 and TRBJ2-2, with D possibly being TRBD1 (5 bases). Trimming pared 2 bases from V and 5 bases from J, leaving 13 bases between. In germline, CDR1 is SGHRS, CDR2 YFSETQ. The CDR3 length is 15 residues. The CDR3 loop is CASSFAGQGTGELFF. Here the CDR3 DNA reads TGCGCCAGCAGCTTCGCCGGACAAGGGACCGGGGAGCTGTTTTTT.

This rearrangement joins TRBV5-1 to TRBJ1-1; D gene ambiguous. V lost 5 bases to trimming and J lost 7 bases, with 12 bases between them. Germline V CDR1 and CDR2: SGHRS, YFSETQ. The CDR3 spans 12 residues. CDR3: CASREPEGEAFF. DNA for the CDR3: TGCGCCAGCAGGGAACCGGAGGGTGAAGCTTTCTTT.

This chain links TRBV7-2 with TRBJ1-5, with 7 positions matching TRBD1. The J segment lost 4 bases and the V segment lost 4 bases, leaving 10 bases of the junction unmatched. CDR1 is SGHTA and CDR2 is FQGNSA in the germline V gene. The CDR3 runs 16 residues. CDR3 amino acids: CASSSGTVVLNQPQHF. The CDR3 nucleotides are TGTGCCAGCAGCTCGGGGACAGTCGTATTAAATCAGCCCCAGCATTTT.

This chain connects TRBV6-5 to TRBJ2-7; 8 nucleotides align to TRBD2. This CDR3 contains 13 residues. V dropped 10 bases and J dropped 4; count of bases not matched to a gene: 9. CDR1 is MNHEY and CDR2 is SVGAGI in the germline V gene. The chain's CDR3 is CATTIAGFYEQYF. CDR3 in DNA: TGTGCCACCACAATAGCGGGATTTTACGAGCAGTACTTC.

The V gene is TRBV2, the J gene TRBJ1-1; D call uncertain. CDR1 and CDR2 from the germline V gene are SNHLY and FYNNEI. The V end lost 3 bases, the J end lost 0 bases, and 8 bases lay between the germline ends. The CDR3 loop spans 14 amino acids. The CDR3 protein is CASSDRSLNTEAFF. The CDR3 DNA reads as TGTGCCAGCAGTGACCGGTCACTGAACACTGAAGCTTTCTTT.

This clone was detected a few times. The chain is built from TRBV2 and TRBJ2-1; maybe TRBD1 (6 bases). Germline values: CDR1 SNHLY, CDR2 FYNNEI. Trimming pared 9 bases from V and 7 bases from J, leaving 16 bases between. The CDR3 runs to 13 residues. In nucleotides, the CDR3 is TGTGCCAGGGAATTAGGGGGTCGGAATGAGCAGTTCTTC. It is translated as CARELGGRNEQFF.

A few counts support this clone. The J gene is TRBJ1-5, the V gene TRBV4-2, with D uncertain. This CDR3 comprises 15 residues. In germline, CDR1 is LGHNA, CDR2 YNFKEQ. Trimming took off 0 bases at V and 6 bases at J, with 12 bases between the two ends. CDR3 sequence (DNA): TGTGCCAGCAGCCAAGATTTTCAGGAGGTTCAGCCCCAGCATTTT. This codes for CASSQDFQEVQPQHF.

J is TRBJ2-7 and V is TRBV5-1; D perhaps matches TRBD1 (5 bases). V was pared by 1 base and J by 5 bases, with 13 bases between. CDR1 SGHRS and CDR2 YFSETQ come from the germline V gene. CDR3 length: 14 residues. This CDR3 is CASSLRSGINEQYF. The DNA of the CDR3 is TGCGCCAGCAGCTTGAGATCAGGGATCAACGAGCAGTACTTC.